This record concerns one T cell receptor (beta chain) sequence. The antigen is undetermined. This sample is drawn from a study of CD8 T cells in ankylosing spondylitis. General observations from the study: Ankylosing spondylitis blood appeared to carry a characteristic TCR beta motif of several highly homologous variants. As reported, disease-linked clones showed significant enrichment in matched ankylosing spondylitis synovial fluid.

MiXCR, run by TCRdb on the 5' RACE reads, gives a single entry per CDR3 protein. Among 500,000 to 550,000 distinct CDR3 sequences listed, about an eighth were seen once. Trimming cost V 3 bases and J 7 bases; bases outside gene matches: 13. The CDR3 sequence is 17 residues long. CDR1 SGDLS and CDR2 YYNGEE come from the germline V gene. This sequence originates from a male donor with ankylosing spondylitis. Sequenced input: blood, either unsorted or a sorted T cell fraction (not recorded which). The J gene is TRBJ1-6, the V gene TRBV9; 7 positions match TRBD1. The CDR3 sequence: CASSGSYRGLRNSPLHF. The DNA for the CDR3 is TGTGCCAGCAGCGGCTCCTACAGGGGTCTGCGGAATTCACCCCTCCACTTT.